This T cell receptor (beta chain) was identified in a study of blood T cell repertoires in COVID-19. Study overall: PBMCs, B-cell-depleted T cells, or T cells were the source of the cDNA or gDNA that made up the material.

This study enrolled people aged about 18 to 100 from 24 US geographic areas. Participant-reported clinical history was the basis for cohort assignment. CDR1 SEHNR and CDR2 FQNEAQ come from the germline V gene (reference sequence). J was trimmed by 3 bases and V by 5 bases; bases with no gene match: 15. The CDR3 consists of 17 residues. Per the original methods: Estimates of nucleated cell counts were drawn from the amplification of reference gene primers. Clones were sequenced by immunoSEQ multiplex PCR, and TCRdb holds only the in-frame ones, with some missing. The V and J calls and clone size are taken from that table; D and trimming were inferred from the DNA. The top ten hold 3% to 4.5% of the sample, which has approximately 220,000 clones, 86% seen once.

This sequence joins TRBV7-9 and TRBJ1-1; 7 bases map to TRBD1. The receptor comes from a woman between 40 and 55 years old with acute COVID-19. The sequenced sample was PBMCs or T cells enriched from blood (not recorded which). This CDR3 reads CASSTTFRQGRDTEAFF. The CDR3 bases are TGTGCCAGCAGCACCACCTTTAGACAGGGAAGGGACACTGAAGCTTTCTTT.